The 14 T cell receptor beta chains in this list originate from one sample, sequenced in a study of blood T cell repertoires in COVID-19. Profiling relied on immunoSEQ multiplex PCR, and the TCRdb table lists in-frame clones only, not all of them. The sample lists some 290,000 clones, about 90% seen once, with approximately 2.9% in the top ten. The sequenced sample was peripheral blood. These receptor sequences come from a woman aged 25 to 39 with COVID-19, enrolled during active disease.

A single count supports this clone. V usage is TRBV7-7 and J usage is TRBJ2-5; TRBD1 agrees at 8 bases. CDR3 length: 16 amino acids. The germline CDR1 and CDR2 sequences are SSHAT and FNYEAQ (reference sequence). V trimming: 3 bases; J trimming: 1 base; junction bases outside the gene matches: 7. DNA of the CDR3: TGTGCCAGCAGCTTGGGCGGGACAGGAGGCCAAGAGACCCAGTACTTC. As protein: CASSLGGTGGQETQYF.

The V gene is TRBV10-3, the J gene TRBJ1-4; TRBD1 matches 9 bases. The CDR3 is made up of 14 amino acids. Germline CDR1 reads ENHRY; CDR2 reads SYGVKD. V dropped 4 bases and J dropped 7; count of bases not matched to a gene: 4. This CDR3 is CAISGDRDSEKLFF. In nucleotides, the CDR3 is TGTGCCATCAGTGGGGACAGGGACAGTGAAAAACTGTTTTTT.

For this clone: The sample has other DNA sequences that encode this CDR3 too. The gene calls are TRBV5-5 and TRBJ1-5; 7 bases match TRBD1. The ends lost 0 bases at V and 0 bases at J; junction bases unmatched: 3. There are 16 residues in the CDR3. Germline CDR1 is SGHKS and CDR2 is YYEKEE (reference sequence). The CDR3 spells CASSLEGGLSNQPQHF. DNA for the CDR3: TGTGCCAGCAGCTTGGAAGGGGGCCTTAGCAATCAGCCCCAGCATTTT.

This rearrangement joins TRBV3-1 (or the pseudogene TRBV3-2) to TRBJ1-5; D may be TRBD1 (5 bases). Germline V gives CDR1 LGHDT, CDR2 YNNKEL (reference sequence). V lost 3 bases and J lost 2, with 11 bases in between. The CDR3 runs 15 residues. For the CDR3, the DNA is TGTGCCAGCAGCCAGGAGGGGTCGGGCAATCAGCCCCAGCATTTT. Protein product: CASSQEGSGNQPQHF.

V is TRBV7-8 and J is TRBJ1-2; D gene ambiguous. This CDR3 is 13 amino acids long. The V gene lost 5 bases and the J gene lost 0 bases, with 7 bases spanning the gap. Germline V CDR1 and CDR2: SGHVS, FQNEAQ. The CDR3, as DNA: TGTGCCAGCAGCGGTACAGCTAACTATGGCTACACCTTC. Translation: CASSGTANYGYTF.

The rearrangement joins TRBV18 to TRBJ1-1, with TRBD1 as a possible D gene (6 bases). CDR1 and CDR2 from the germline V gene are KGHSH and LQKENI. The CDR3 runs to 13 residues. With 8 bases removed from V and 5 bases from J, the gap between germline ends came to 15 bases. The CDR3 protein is CASEQGRETEAFF. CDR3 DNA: TGTGCCAGCGAACAGGGAAGGGAAACTGAAGCTTTCTTT.

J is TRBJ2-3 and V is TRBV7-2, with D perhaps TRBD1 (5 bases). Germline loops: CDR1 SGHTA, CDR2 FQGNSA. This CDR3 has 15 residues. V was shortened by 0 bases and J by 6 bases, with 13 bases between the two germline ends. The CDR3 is CASSLADSPGDTQYF. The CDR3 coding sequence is TGTGCCAGCAGCTTAGCTGACTCACCAGGGGATACGCAGTATTTT.

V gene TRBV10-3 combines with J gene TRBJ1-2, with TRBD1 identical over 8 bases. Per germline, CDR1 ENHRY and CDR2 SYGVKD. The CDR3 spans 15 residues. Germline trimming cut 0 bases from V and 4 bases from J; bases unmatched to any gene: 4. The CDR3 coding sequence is TGTGCCATCAGTGAGTCGACAGGGGTTGGCTATGGCTACACCTTC. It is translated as CAISESTGVGYGYTF.

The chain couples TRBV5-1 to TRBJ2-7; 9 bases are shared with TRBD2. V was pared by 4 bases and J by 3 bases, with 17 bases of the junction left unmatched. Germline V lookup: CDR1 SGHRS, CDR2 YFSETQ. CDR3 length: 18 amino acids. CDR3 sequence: CASSPGELGLAGFYEQYF. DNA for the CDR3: TGCGCCAGCAGCCCGGGGGAATTAGGTCTAGCGGGATTCTACGAGCAGTACTTC.

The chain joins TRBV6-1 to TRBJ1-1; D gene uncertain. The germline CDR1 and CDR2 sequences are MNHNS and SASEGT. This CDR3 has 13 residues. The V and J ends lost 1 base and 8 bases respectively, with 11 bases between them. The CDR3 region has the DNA TGTGCCAGCAGTGAAGGCGGAACCCCAGAAGCTTTCTTT. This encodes CASSEGGTPEAFF.

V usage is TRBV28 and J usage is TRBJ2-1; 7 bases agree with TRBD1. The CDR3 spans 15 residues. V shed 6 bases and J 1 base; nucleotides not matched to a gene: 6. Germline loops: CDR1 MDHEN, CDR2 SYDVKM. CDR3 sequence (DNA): TGTGCCAGCAGGAGCTTGACAGGGTCCTACAATGAGCAGTTCTTC. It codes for CASRSLTGSYNEQFF.

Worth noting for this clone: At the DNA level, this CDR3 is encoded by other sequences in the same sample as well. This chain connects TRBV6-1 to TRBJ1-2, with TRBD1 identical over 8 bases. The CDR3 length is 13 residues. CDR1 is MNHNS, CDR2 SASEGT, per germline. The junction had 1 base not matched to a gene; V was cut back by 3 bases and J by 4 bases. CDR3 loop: CASSEGTGYGYTF. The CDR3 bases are TGTGCCAGCAGTGAGGGGACAGGCTATGGCTACACCTTC.

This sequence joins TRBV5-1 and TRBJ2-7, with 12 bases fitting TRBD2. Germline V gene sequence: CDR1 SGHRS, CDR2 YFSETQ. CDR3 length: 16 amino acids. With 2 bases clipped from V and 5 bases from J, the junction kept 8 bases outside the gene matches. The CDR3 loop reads CASSFLAGGPGDEQYF. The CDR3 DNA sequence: TGCGCCAGCAGCTTCCTAGCGGGAGGGCCGGGGGACGAGCAGTACTTC.

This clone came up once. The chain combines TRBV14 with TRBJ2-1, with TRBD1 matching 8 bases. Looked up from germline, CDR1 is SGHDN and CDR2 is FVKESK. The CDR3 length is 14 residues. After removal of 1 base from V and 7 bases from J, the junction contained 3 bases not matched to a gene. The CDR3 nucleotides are TGTGCCAGCAGCCAAGGGCAGGGGGCGAATGAGCAGTTCTTC. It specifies CASSQGQGANEQFF.